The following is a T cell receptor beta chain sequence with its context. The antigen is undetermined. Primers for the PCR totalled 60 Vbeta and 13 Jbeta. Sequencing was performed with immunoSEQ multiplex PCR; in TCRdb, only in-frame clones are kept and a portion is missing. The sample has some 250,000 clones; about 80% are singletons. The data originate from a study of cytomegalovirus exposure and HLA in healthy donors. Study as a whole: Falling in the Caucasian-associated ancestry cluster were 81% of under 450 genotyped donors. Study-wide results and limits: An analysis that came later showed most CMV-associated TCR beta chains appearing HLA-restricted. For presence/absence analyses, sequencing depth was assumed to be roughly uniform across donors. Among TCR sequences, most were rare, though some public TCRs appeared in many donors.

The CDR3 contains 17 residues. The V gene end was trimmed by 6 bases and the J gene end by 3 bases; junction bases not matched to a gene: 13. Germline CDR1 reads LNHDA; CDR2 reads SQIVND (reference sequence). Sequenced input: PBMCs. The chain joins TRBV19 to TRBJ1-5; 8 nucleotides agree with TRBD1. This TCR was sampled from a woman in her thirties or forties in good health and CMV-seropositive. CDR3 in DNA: TGTGCCAGTAGGGTGGGGACAGGCCATACAACCAATCAGCCCCAGCATTTT. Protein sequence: CASRVGTGHTTNQPQHF.